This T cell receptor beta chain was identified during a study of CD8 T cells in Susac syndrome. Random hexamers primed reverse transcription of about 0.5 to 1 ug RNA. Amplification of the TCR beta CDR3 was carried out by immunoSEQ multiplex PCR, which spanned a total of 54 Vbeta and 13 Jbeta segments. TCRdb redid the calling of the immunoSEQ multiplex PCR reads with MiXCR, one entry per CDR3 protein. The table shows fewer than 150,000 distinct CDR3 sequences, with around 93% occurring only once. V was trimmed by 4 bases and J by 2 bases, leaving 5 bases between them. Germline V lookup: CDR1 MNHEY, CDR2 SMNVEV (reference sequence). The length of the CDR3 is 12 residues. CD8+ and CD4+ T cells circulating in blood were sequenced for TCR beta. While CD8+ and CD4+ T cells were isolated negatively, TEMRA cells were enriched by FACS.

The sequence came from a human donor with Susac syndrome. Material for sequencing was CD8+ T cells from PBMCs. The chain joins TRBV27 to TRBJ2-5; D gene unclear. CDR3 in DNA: TGTGCCAGCAGTTCAATTCAAGAGACCCAGTACTTC. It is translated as CASSSIQETQYF.